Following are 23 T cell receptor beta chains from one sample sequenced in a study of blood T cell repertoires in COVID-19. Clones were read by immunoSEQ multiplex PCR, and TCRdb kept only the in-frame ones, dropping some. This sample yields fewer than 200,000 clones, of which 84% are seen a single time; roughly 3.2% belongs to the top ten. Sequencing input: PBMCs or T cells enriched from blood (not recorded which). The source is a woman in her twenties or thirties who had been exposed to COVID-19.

The CDR3 DNA sequence: TGCAGTATCATACCCCCCTCAGGTGGCTACACCTTC. Translated: CSIIPPSGGYTF. V and J are TRBV29-1 and TRBJ1-2; D ambiguous. This CDR3 region has 12 residues. Germline V gene data show CDR1 as SQVTM and CDR2 as ANQGSEA.

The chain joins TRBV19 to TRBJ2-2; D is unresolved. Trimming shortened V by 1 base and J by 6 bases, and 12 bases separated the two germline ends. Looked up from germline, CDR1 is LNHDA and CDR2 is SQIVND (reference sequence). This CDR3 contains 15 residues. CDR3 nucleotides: TGTGCCAGTAGTATAGTATTTGAGAGCCCCGGGGAGCTGTTTTTT. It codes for CASSIVFESPGELFF.

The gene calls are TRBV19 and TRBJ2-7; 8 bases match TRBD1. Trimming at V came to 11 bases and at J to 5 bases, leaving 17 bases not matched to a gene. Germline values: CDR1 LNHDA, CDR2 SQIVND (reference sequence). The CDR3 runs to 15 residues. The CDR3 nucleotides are TGTGCCTCCTCCCAGACAGGGGTCTCGGGCGACGAGCAGTACTTC. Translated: CASSQTGVSGDEQYF.

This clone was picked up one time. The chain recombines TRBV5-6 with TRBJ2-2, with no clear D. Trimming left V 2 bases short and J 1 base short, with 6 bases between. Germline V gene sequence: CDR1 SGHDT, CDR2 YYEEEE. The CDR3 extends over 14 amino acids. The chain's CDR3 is CASSFYLNTGELFF. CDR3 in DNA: TGTGCCAGCAGCTTTTACTTGAACACCGGGGAGCTGTTTTTT. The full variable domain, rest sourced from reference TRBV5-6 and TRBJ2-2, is DAGVTQSPTHLIKTRGQQVTLRCSPKSGHDTVSWYQQALGQGPQFIFQYYEEEERQRGNFPDRFSGHQFPNYSSELNVNALLLGDSALYLCASSFYLNTGELFFGEGSRLTVL.

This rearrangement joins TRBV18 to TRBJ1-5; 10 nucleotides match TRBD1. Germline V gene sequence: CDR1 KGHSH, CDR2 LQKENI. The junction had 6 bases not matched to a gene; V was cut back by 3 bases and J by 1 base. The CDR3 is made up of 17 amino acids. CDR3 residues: CASSPRGGQGSNQPQHF. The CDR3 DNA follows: TGTGCCAGCTCACCCCGGGGGGGACAGGGGAGCAATCAGCCCCAGCATTTT.

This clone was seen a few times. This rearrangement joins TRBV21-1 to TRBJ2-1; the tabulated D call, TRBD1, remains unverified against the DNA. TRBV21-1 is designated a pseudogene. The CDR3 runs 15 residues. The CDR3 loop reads CASSPGTGLYNEQFF. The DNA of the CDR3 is TGTGCCAGCAGTCCCGGGACAGGGCTCTACAATGAGCAGTTCTTC.

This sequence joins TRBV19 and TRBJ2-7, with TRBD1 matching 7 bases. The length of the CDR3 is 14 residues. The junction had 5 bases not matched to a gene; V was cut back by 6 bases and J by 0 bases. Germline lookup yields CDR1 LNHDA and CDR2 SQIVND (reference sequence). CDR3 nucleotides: TGTGCCAGTAGAACAGGGGCTAGCTCCTACGAGCAGTACTTC. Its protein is CASRTGASSYEQYF. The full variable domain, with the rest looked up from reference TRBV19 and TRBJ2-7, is DGGITQSPKYLFRKEGQNVTLSCEQNLNHDAMYWYRQDPGQGLRLIYYSQIVNDFQKGDIAEGYSVSREKKESFPLTVTSAQKNPTAFYLCASRTGASSYEQYFGPGTRLTVT.

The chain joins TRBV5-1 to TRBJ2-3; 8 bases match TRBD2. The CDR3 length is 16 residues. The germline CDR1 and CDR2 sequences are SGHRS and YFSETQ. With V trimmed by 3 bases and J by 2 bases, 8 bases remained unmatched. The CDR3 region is CASSSRGDSNTDTQYF. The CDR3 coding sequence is TGCGCCAGCAGCTCGCGGGGGGACTCAAACACAGATACGCAGTATTTT.

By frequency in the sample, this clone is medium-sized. The CDR3 region is CASSPLKTGTGYTEAFF. The CDR3 DNA reads as TGCGCCAGCAGCCCTTTGAAAACCGGGACAGGGTATACTGAAGCTTTCTTT. The chain uses TRBV4-3 and TRBJ1-1, with 9 bases that match TRBD1. This CDR3 is 17 amino acids long. Germline loops: CDR1 LGHNA, CDR2 YSLEER. Trimming cost V 4 bases and J 5 bases; bases outside gene matches: 14.

CDR3 in amino acids: CAGKSDNNAYGYTF. The CDR3 DNA is TGTGCCGGTAAAAGTGACAACAACGCTTATGGCTACACCTTC. The rearrangement joins TRBV2 to TRBJ1-2, with D uncertain. The CDR3 runs to 14 residues. The germline V and J ends were trimmed by 11 bases and 5 bases, with 21 bases remaining between them. The germline gives CDR1 SNHLY, CDR2 FYNNEI.

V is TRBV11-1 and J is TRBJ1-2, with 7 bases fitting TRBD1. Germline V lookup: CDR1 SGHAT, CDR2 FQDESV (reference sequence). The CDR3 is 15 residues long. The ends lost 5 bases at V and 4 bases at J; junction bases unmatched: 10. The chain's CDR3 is CASSPDPDRLYGYTF. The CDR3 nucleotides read TGTGCCAGCAGCCCGGACCCGGACAGGCTCTATGGCTACACCTTC.

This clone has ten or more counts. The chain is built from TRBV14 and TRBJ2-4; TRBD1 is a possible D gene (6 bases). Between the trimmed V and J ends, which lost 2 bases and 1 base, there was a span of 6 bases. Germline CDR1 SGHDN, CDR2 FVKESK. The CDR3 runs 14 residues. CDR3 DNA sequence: TGTGCCAGCAGCCAACAGGGGGCCAAAAACATTCAGTACTTC. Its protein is CASSQQGAKNIQYF.

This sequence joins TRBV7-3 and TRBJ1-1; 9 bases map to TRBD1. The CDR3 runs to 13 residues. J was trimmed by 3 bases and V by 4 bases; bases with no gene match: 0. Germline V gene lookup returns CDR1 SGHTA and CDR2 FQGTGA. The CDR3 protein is CASSWTGDTEAFF. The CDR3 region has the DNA TGTGCCAGCAGCTGGACAGGGGACACTGAAGCTTTCTTT.

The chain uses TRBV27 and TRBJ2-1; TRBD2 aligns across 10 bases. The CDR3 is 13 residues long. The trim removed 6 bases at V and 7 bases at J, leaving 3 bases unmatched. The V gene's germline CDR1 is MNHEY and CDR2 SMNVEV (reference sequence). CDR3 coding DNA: TGTGCCAGCAGCCTGACTAGCGGGAATGAGCAGTTCTTC. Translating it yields CASSLTSGNEQFF.

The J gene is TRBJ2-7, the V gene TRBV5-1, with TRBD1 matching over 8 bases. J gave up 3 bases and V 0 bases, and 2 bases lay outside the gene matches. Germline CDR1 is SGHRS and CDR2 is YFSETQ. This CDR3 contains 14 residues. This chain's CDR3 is CASSLDRGNYEQYF. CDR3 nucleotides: TGCGCCAGCAGCTTGGACAGGGGGAACTACGAGCAGTACTTC.

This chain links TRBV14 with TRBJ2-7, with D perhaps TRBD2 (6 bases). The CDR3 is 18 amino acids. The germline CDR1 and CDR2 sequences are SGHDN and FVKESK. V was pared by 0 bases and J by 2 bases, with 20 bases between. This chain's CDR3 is CASSQELVGGTAAYEQYF. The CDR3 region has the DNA TGTGCCAGCAGCCAAGAGCTAGTAGGCGGGACGGCCGCCTACGAGCAGTACTTC.

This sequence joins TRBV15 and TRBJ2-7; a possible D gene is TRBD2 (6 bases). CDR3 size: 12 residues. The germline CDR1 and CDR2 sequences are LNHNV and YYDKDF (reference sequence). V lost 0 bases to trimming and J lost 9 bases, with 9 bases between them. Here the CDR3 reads CATSREDGRQYF. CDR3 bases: TGTGCCACCAGCAGAGAGGACGGGAGGCAGTACTTC.

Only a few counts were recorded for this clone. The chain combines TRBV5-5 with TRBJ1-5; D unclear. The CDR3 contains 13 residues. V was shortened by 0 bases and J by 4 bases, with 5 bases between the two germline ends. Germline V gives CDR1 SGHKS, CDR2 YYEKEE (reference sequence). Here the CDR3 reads CASSLETNQPQHF. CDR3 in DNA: TGTGCCAGCAGCTTGGAGACAAATCAGCCCCAGCATTTT.

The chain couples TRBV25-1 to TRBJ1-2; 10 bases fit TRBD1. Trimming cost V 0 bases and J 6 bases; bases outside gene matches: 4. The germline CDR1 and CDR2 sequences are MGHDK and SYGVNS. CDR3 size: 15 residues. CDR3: CASSEYSTGGHGYTF. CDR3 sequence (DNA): TGTGCCAGCAGTGAATATTCGACAGGGGGCCATGGCTACACCTTC.

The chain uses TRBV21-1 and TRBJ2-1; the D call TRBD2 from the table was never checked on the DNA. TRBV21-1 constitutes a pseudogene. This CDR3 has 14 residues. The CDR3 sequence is CASSPPEAYNEQFF. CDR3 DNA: TGTGCCAGCAGCCCTCCTGAAGCTTACAATGAGCAGTTCTTC.

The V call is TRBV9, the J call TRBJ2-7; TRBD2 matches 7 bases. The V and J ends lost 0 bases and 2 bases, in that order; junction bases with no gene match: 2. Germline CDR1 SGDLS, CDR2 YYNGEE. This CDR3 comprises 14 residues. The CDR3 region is CASSVGGSTYEQYF. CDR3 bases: TGTGCCAGCAGCGTAGGCGGGAGTACCTACGAGCAGTACTTC.

The CDR3 nucleotides are TGTGCCAGCAGTGAAGACGGGGGGCAGTATTTT. This translates into CASSEDGGQYF. The rearrangement joins TRBV2 to TRBJ2-3, with D possibly matching TRBD2 (6 bases). CDR3 length: 11 amino acids. The V gene lost 1 base and the J gene lost 11 bases, with 7 bases spanning the gap. Germline V lookup: CDR1 SNHLY, CDR2 FYNNEI.

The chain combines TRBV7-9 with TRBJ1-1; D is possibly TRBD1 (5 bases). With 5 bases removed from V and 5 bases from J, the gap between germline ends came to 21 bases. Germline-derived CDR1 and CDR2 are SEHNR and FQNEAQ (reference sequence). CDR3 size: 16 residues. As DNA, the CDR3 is TGTGCCAGCAGCCCCCCGGTGGATGGCCGGGGGACTGAAGCTTTCTTT. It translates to CASSPPVDGRGTEAFF. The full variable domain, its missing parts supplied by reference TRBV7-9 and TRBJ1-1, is DTGVSQNPRHKITKRGQNVTFRCDPISEHNRLYWYRQTLGQGPEFLTYFQNEAQLEKSRLLSDRFSAERPKGSFSTLEIQRTEQGDSAMYLCASSPPVDGRGTEAFFGQGTRLTVV.